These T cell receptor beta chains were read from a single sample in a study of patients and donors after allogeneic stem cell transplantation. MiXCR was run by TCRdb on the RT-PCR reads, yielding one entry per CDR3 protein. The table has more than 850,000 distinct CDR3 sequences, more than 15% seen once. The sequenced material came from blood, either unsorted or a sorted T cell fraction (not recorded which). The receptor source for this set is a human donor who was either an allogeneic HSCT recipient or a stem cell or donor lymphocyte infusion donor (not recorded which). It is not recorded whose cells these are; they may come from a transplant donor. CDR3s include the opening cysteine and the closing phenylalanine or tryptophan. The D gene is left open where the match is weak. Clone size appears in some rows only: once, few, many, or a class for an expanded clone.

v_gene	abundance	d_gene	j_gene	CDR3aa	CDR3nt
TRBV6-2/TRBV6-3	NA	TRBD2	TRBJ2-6	CASSPAGGTGANVLTF	TGTGCCAGCAGCCCCGCCGGGGGGACTGGGGCCAACGTCCTGACTTTC
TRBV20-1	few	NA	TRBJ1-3	CSARKHGTGNTIYF	TGCAGTGCTAGAAAGCATGGGACCGGAAACACCATATATTTT
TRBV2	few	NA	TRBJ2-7	CASRDPSYEQYF	TGTGCCAGCAGGGACCCGTCGTACGAGCAGTACTTC
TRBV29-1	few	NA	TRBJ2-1	CSVEGHNEQFF	TGCAGCGTTGAAGGTCACAATGAGCAGTTCTTC
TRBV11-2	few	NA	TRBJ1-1	CASSFFSALGNTEAFF	TGTGCCAGCAGCTTTTTCAGTGCACTAGGGAACACTGAAGCTTTCTTT
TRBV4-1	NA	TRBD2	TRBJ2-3	CASSQELAGRTDTQYF	TGCGCCAGCAGCCAAGAACTAGCGGGACGCACAGATACGCAGTATTTT
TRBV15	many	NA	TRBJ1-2	CATSRDLSRGRNGYTF	TGTGCCACCAGCAGAGATCTAAGCCGGGGTCGGAATGGCTACACCTTC
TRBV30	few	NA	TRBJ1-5	CAWSKVGNQPQHF	TGTGCCTGGAGTAAGGTAGGAAATCAGCCCCAGCATTTT
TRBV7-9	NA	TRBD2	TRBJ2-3	CASSLTSGGARPQYF	TGTGCCAGCAGCTTAACTAGCGGGGGGGCAAGACCGCAGTATTTT
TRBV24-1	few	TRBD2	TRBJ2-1	CATSDYLGLAGANEQFF	TGTGCCACCAGTGATTATTTAGGACTAGCGGGAGCTAATGAGCAGTTCTTC
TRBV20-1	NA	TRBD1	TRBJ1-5	CSARVVGQGYSNQPQHF	TGCAGTGCTAGAGTGGTGGGACAGGGTTATAGCAATCAGCCCCAGCATTTT
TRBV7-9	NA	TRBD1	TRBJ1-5	CASSLGLGTGGQPQHF	TGTGCCAGCAGCTTAGGGCTAGGGACAGGGGGCCAGCCCCAGCATTTT
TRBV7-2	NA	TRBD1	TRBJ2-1	CASSLEPGQGVNEQFF	TGTGCCAGCAGCCTGGAACCGGGACAGGGCGTCAATGAGCAGTTCTTC
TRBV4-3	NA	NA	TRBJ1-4	CASSQASPRMVGTNEKLFF	TGCGCCAGCAGCCAAGCTAGCCCCCGCATGGTGGGAACTAATGAAAAACTGTTTTTT
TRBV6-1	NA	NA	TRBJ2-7	CASSEEEGLAGEQYF	TGTGCCAGCAGTGAAGAGGAGGGGCTAGCTGGCGAGCAGTACTTC
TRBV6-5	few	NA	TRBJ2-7	CASKKNPYEQYF	TGTGCCAGCAAAAAAAATCCCTACGAGCAGTACTTC
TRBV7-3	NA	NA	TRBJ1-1	CASSLTRGANTEAFF	TGTGCCAGCAGCTTAACCCGGGGGGCGAACACTGAAGCTTTCTTT